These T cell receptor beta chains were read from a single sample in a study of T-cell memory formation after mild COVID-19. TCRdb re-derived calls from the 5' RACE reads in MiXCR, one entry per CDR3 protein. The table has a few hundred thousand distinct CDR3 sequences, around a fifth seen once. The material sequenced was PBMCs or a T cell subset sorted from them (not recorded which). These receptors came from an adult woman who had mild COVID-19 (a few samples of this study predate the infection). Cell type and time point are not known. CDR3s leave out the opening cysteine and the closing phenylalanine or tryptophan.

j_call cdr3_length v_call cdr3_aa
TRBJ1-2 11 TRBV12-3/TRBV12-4 ASGHRDSRGYT
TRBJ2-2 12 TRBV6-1 ASGRQGNTGELF
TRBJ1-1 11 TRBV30 AWSADRNTEAF
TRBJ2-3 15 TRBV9 ASSVAPGGGTADTQY
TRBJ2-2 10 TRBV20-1 SATSETGELF
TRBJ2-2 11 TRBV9 ASSVDDTGELF
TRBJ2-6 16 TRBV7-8 ASSLVGTGSSGANVLT
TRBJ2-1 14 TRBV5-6 ASSLVYSGGHNEQF
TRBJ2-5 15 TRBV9 ASSVATTGGIGETQY
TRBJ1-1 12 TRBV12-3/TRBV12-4 ASSLGTGLAEAF
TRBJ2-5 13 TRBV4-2 ASSPDKGAGETQY
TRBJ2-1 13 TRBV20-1 SARVGTSGGAEQF
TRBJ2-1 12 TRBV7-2 ASSSQGERGEQF
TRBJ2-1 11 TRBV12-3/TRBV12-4 ASSLSRYNEQF
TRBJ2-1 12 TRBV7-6 ASSSGSDSNEQF
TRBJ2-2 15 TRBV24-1 ATSDPRTSGNTGELF
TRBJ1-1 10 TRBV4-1 ASTGLNTEAF
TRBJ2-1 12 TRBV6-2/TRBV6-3 ASSYTALGNEQF
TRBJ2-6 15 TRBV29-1 SVEETGPFSGANVLT
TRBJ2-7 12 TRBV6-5 ASSFLTPPYEQY
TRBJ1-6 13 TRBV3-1 ASSQDLVTRAPLH
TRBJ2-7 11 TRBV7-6 ASSLEGSVKQY
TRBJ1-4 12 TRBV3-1 ASSQVPGTEKLF
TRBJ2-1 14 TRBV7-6 ASSLGSGLAGDEQF
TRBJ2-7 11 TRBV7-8 ASSFQVRDEQY
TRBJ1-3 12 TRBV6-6 ASTGGNSGNTIY
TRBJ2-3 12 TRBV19 ASKTGLSTDTQY
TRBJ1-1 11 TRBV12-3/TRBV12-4 ASSQQHYTEAF
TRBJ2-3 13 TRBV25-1 ASTTGTASTDTQY
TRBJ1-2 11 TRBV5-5 ASSLRGGEGYT
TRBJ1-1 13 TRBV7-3 ASSPNPGQNTEAF
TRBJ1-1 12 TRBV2 ASSEQYGNTEAF
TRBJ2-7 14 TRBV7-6 ASSLAPRGTSYEQY